These 5 T cell receptor beta chains came from one sample sequenced in a study of shared T cell receptors in the human thymus. The method was immunoSEQ multiplex PCR; TCRdb's version includes in-frame clones alone and lacks a portion of them. The sample gives more than 550,000 clones, around 87% of which show up once; 0.009% to 0.0095% is in the top ten. This sample also appeared in a second study, on human thymus T cells.

The sample was thymocytes. All receptors come from a boy younger than two with a congenital heart defect.

V usage is TRBV28 and J usage is TRBJ2-7; 12 bases align to TRBD1. V gave up 6 bases and J gave up 6 bases; unmatched junction bases: 6. Germline values: CDR1 MDHEN, CDR2 SYDVKM. The CDR3 is made up of 14 amino acids. The CDR3 sequence: CASSTGTGGCEQYF. CDR3 sequence (DNA): TGTGCCAGCAGCACCGGGACAGGGGGCTGCGAGCAGTACTTC.

Comment on this clone: The junction does not match germline at one end; this may be a read error. The identical CDR3 is also encoded by other nucleotide sequences in the sample. V and J are TRBV30 and TRBJ1-6, with 9 nucleotides matching TRBD1. The CDR3 contains 15 residues. Germline V gene sequence: CDR1 GTSNPN, CDR2 SVGIG (reference sequence). This chain's CDR3 is CAWRRDRAHNSPLHF. DNA for the CDR3: TGTGCCTGGAGGAGGGACAGGGCACATAATTCCCCCCTCCACTTT. Full variable domain (outside the CDR3, taken from reference TRBV30 and TRBJ1-6): SQTIHQWPATLVQPVGSPLSLECTVEGTSNPNLYWYRQAAGRGLQLLFYSVGIGQISSEVPQNLSASRPQDRQFILSSKKLLLSDSGFYLCAWRRDRAHNSPLHFGNGTRLTVT.

The chain has TRBV7-8 and TRBJ1-5; D is unresolved. The CDR3 runs 18 residues. Deletions cut 0 bases from V and 4 bases from J, with 19 bases between. In germline, CDR1 is SGHVS, CDR2 FQNEAQ. CDR3 amino acids: CASSLAGGSVRVNQPQHF. For the CDR3, the DNA is TGTGCCAGCAGCTTAGCGGGCGGGAGTGTAAGGGTAAATCAGCCCCAGCATTTT.

The rearrangement links TRBV29-1 to TRBJ1-2; 8 bases align to TRBD1. The CDR3 sequence is 14 residues long. In germline, CDR1 is SQVTM, CDR2 ANQGSEA. J gave up 6 bases and V 4 bases, and 10 bases lay outside the gene matches. The CDR3: CSVVGQGAINGYTF. CDR3 DNA: TGCAGCGTTGTAGGGCAGGGGGCGATTAATGGCTACACCTTC.

This clone was seen more than once but under ten times. The rearrangement uses TRBV19 and TRBJ1-2; tentative D call: TRBD1 (6 bases). Between the trimmed V and J ends, which lost 4 bases and 3 bases, there was a span of 18 bases. Germline CDR1 reads LNHDA; CDR2 reads SQIVND (reference sequence). The CDR3 runs 16 residues. The DNA for the CDR3 is TGTGCCAGTAGTACGGGGGGGACATGGCGGGACTATGGCTACACCTTC. The encoded protein is CASSTGGTWRDYGYTF.